These T cell receptor beta chains were read from a single sample in a study of post-analysis software for immune sequencing data. TCRdb re-derived calls from the PCR reads in MiXCR, one entry per CDR3 protein. The top ten hold roughly an eighth of the sample, which has about 380,000 distinct CDR3 sequences, roughly 36% seen once. The source material was blood. Receptors originate from a girl between 5 and 17 years old with multiple sclerosis. The conserved cysteine and the conserved F or W are not part of the CDR3 here.

TRBV3-1	TRBJ2-5	ASSQEGTSGTQY
TRBV11-2	TRBJ2-7	ASSLVPRDYEQY
TRBV12-3/TRBV12-4	TRBJ1-6	ASSLSQGVGSPLH
TRBV11-2	TRBJ2-3	ASSYVTGADTQY
TRBV3-1	TRBJ1-2	ASSQGNGLYGYT
TRBV3-1	TRBJ1-2	ASSQDTTGQGSYT
TRBV6-2/TRBV6-3	TRBJ2-3	ASSLAGGFADTQY
TRBV27	TRBJ1-1	ASNKQGQGFRAF
TRBV10-3	TRBJ1-1	ASNSNWGDPEAF
TRBV5-1	TRBJ2-5	ASSLPSGGPQETQY
TRBV20-1	TRBJ2-5	SAHRPSLAGGKPETQY
TRBV3-1	TRBJ2-3	ASSQDSGDTQY
TRBV5-1	TRBJ1-6	ASSLARDNSPLH
TRBV28	TRBJ2-1	ASSLRIAGATIYNEQF
TRBV6-5	TRBJ2-7	ASSLRVSPYEQY
TRBV27	TRBJ1-2	ASSSTGAYGYT
TRBV5-1	TRBJ2-1	ASSREAAGLPDEQF
TRBV7-2	TRBJ1-2	ASSSSWGQYT
TRBV5-1	TRBJ2-7	ASRAVARYEQY
TRBV7-2	TRBJ1-1	ASRLPHGAGGEAF
TRBV12-3/TRBV12-4	TRBJ1-5	ASTSSRRGLSGSNQPQH
TRBV7-2	TRBJ2-3	ASSLEGRRSDTQY